This T cell receptor beta chain originates from a study of CD8+ T cells in alopecia areata. Overall study context: Tofacitinib was given for 6 to 18 months, then stopped for 6 months.

Extraction and reverse transcription of RNA yielded cDNA as the sequencing template. Method: immunoSEQ multiplex PCR; TCRdb's copy keeps in-frame clones and lacks some. Among tens of thousands of clones listed, 50% to 75% were seen once. The germline V gene has CDR1 SQVTM and CDR2 ANQGSEA. The ends lost 6 bases at V and 3 bases at J; junction bases unmatched: 6. The CDR3 contains 13 residues. The source of this sequence is a human donor with alopecia areata. The material sequenced was CD8+ T cells sorted from blood, taken at week 0. The chain recombines TRBV29-1 with TRBJ2-7; 9 bases align to TRBD1. The CDR3 protein is CSVGQGPLYEQYF. CDR3 nucleotide sequence: TGCAGCGTGGGACAGGGCCCTCTCTACGAGCAGTACTTC.